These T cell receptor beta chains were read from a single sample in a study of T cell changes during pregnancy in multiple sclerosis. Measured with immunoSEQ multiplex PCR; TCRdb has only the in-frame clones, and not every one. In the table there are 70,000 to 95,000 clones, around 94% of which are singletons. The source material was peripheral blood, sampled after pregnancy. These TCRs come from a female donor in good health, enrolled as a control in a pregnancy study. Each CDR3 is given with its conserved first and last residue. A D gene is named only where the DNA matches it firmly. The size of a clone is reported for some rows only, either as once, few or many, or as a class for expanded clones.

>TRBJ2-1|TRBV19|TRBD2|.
TGTGCCAGTGGGCTAGCGGGAGGGCCTTTGAGTGAGCAGTTCTTC
CASGLAGGPLSEQFF
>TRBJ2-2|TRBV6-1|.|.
TGTGCCAGCGCCCGGGCGACAGGGAACACCGGGGAGCTGTTTTTT
CASARATGNTGELFF
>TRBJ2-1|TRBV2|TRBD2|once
TGTGCCAGCACCGGACTAGCGGGCAATGAGCAGTTCTTC
CASTGLAGNEQFF
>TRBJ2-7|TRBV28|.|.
TGTGCCAGCACCATGACAGCCTCCTACGAGCAGTACTTC
CASTMTASYEQYF
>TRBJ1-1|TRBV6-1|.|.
TGTGCCAGCAGTGTCGGACAGACCTATGAAGCTTTCTTT
CASSVGQTYEAFF
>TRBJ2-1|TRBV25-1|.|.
TGTGCCAGCAGCGGACTCAATGAGCAGTTCTTC
CASSGLNEQFF
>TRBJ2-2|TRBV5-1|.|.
TGCGCCAGCAGCTTGGACAGGGATACCGGGGAGCTGTTTTTT
CASSLDRDTGELFF
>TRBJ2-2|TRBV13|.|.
TGTGCCAGCAGCTTAGGCCGACTACACCAAGCGGGTTCAAACACCGGGGAGCTGTTTTTT
CASSLGRLHQAGSNTGELFF
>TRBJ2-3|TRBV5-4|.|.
TGTGCCAGCAGCTTAGTTGCACCCACAAGCACAGATACGCAGTATTTT
CASSLVAPTSTDTQYF
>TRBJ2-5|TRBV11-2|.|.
TGTGCCAGCAGCCCCCGACGGGGGGAGACCCAGTACTTC
CASSPRRGETQYF
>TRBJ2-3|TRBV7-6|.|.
TGTGCCAGCACCCCCGGGAACTCCTTAAGCACAGATACGCAGTATTTT
CASTPGNSLSTDTQYF
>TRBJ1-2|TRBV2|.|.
TGTGCCAGCAGTGAAGCAGGGGACTTCTATGGCTACACCTTC
CASSEAGDFYGYTF
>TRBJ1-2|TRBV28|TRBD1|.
TGTGCCAGCAGTTTGTACGACAGGGCCTATGGCTACACCTTC
CASSLYDRAYGYTF
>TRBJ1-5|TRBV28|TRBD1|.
TGTGCCAGCAGTCGAGCTGACAGGGGCAATCAGCCCCAGCATTTT
CASSRADRGNQPQHF
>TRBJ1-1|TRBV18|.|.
TGTGCCAGCTCACCAGACAGGAGACACTTGAACACTGAAGCTTTCTTT
CASSPDRRHLNTEAFF
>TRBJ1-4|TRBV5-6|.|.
TGTGCCAGCAACCCTGCCGGGACAACGGGAGAAAAACTGTTTTTT
CASNPAGTTGEKLFF
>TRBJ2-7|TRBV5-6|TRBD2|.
TGTGCCAGCAGACCCTGGGGGCGGGAGGCTCGGAGCTCCTACGAGCAGTACTTC
CASRPWGREARSSYEQYF
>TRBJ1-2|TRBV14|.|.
TGTGCCAGCAGCCAAGGCGCTTTTTCCGGCTATGGCTACACCTTC
CASSQGAFSGYGYTF